This T cell receptor beta chain comes out of a study of monozygotic twins with inflammatory bowel disease. cDNA for each sample came from eight separate reactions. From its re-call of the 5' RACE reads, TCRdb lists each CDR3 protein once, without DNA. The sample data list a few hundred thousand distinct CDR3 sequences. Blood samples, whole and unsorted for T cells, yielded the isolated total RNA. Germline V lookup: CDR1 MGHRA, CDR2 YSYEKL. The CDR3 has 15 amino acids. This sequence was found in a human donor with ulcerative colitis or Crohn's disease, or a healthy co-twin of an affected twin (not recorded which). The specimen was blood. This rearrangement joins TRBV4-1 to TRBJ1-5. The CDR3 region is CASSRSGDSNQPQHF.